This T cell receptor beta chain was captured in a study of PD-1 blockade in classical Hodgkin lymphoma (dated by TCRdb to 2020 to 2021). In terms of the full investigation: To define a peripheral blood immune signature of response to PD-1 blockade in classical Hodgkin lymphoma, the study combined TCR beta sequencing with CyTOF.

The Qiagen DNeasy kit was used to extract genomic DNA from unsorted PBMCs and from the negatively selected CD4+ and CD8+ fractions. TCR beta CDR3 regions were subjected to amplification by immunoSEQ multiplex PCR with primers that anneal to V and J segments. Amplification bias was minimized using a synthetic immune receptor repertoire, and residual bias was removed computationally after sequencing. Concerning the study's data processing: Custom Python scripts were used to quantify repertoire diversity as the Shannon entropy index. The unsorted, CD4+ and CD8+ repertoires were each analyzed separately, with the exception of combined analyses, where CD4+ and CD8+ sequences were merged in silico. As stored in TCRdb, this immuneACCESS dataset retains in-frame rearrangements with V and J assigned. A fraction of the clones does not appear; measured against another copy, unresolved V genes explain less than half of the discrepancy, and the remainder lacks a known reason. The D gene and trimming were derived from the DNA, and the V and J assignments and clone size from that table. The sample table holds 20,000 to 25,000 clones, of which around 94% were seen once. 3% to 5% of the sample is in the top ten clones.

CDR1 GTSNPN and CDR2 SVGIG were looked up in the germline V gene (reference sequence). There are 12 amino acids in the CDR3, from cysteine to phenylalanine inclusive. Only the CDR3 portion is preserved as DNA: 36 bases, with reading frame beginning at the first base. V is shortened by 5 bases, J by 8 bases, and the region joining them spans 12 bases. Points the paper makes about the study in general: The study was restricted to a single clinical trial cohort, and the causes of repertoire differences, possibly disease activity or prior therapy, were left undefined. Newly diagnosed patients were reported to have lower baseline TCR diversity than healthy donors, and relapsed/refractory patients were reported to have lower baseline TCR diversity still.

Remarks on this clone: Its antigen is still unknown. No much larger clone exists at a distance of one base, and base qualities are not known.

The sample's time point label is to be understood as: newly diagnosed, previously untreated cHL patient sample. To serve as a comparison group for the relapsed/refractory trial patients, PBMCs were sequenced from patients with newly diagnosed, previously untreated classical Hodgkin lymphoma. Peripheral blood was collected in 8 mL Vacutainer Cell Preparation Tubes, from which PBMCs were isolated by centrifugation and then cryopreserved. The V and J segments used are TRBV30 and TRBJ1-4; too little of a D gene remains to name it. The source is a human donor with classical Hodgkin lymphoma. The source material was peripheral blood mononuclear cells (PBMCs). In nucleotide form, the sequence is TGTGCCTGGCCTGGGTCTCGGGAAAAACTGTTTTTT. This translates into CAWPGSREKLFF.